The 30 T cell receptor beta chains below were found in one sample sequenced in a study of cytomegalovirus exposure and HLA in healthy donors. The protocol was immunoSEQ multiplex PCR, while the TCRdb copy is restricted to in-frame clones and leaves out a portion. Of about 60,000 clones in the sample, more than 90% were seen once. The sequencing input was PBMCs. The receptors were gathered from a young man in good health and CMV-seronegative.

In its sample, this clone was seen once. The chain uses TRBV30 and TRBJ2-1, with D tentatively TRBD1 (6 bases). The CDR3 runs to 15 residues. Deletions cut 4 bases from V and 6 bases from J, with 19 bases between. CDR1 GTSNPN and CDR2 SVGIG come from the germline V gene (reference sequence). This chain's CDR3 is CAWTGAGVWVNEQFF. The CDR3 nucleotides are TGTGCCTGGACAGGGGCAGGGGTTTGGGTCAATGAGCAGTTCTTC.

The V call is TRBV18, the J call TRBJ2-6; D is undetermined. This CDR3 is built from 22 residues. CDR1 is KGHSH and CDR2 is LQKENI in the germline V gene. Trimming took 3 bases from V and 3 from J, leaving 30 bases between them. DNA of the CDR3: TGTGCCAGCTCACCGTTCCCGAGGTCCGGGTCACCGAACGCTTATGGGGCCAACGTCCTGACTTTC. Encoded protein: CASSPFPRSGSPNAYGANVLTF.

V and J are TRBV7-6 and TRBJ2-7, with D unresolved. This CDR3 region has 14 residues. The V end lost 2 bases, the J end lost 0 bases, and 8 bases lay between the germline ends. Germline CDR1 and CDR2: SGHVS and FNYEAQ. CDR3 amino acids: CASSLSPSSYEQYF. As DNA, the CDR3 is TGTGCCAGCAGCTTATCTCCGAGCTCCTACGAGCAGTACTTC.

The chain couples TRBV29-1 to TRBJ2-2; D is perhaps TRBD1 (6 bases). This CDR3 has 13 amino acids. The germline CDR1 and CDR2 sequences are SQVTM and ANQGSEA. V was trimmed by 7 bases and J by 0 bases, leaving 9 bases between them. This CDR3 is CSAWTANTGELFF. DNA of the CDR3: TGCAGCGCTTGGACAGCGAACACCGGGGAGCTGTTTTTT.

The chain uses TRBV9 and TRBJ2-2, with D perhaps TRBD2 (6 bases). The CDR3 is made up of 15 amino acids. Germline V gene data show CDR1 as SGDLS and CDR2 as YYNGEE. Trimming removed 0 bases from V and 5 bases from J, with 11 bases in between. The CDR3 sequence is CASSVEGRETGELFF. Written as DNA, the CDR3 is TGTGCCAGCAGCGTAGAAGGGCGGGAAACCGGGGAGCTGTTTTTT.

The chain has TRBV27 and TRBJ1-1; D is uncertain. Between the trimmed V and J ends, which lost 4 bases and 1 base, there was a span of 7 bases. Germline CDR1 reads MNHEY; CDR2 reads SMNVEV (reference sequence). The CDR3 consists of 13 residues. The CDR3: CASSSGKNTEAFF. In DNA form, the CDR3 reads TGTGCCAGCAGTTCAGGAAAGAACACTGAAGCTTTCTTT.

The table lists this clone with a count of one. The chain employs TRBV7-9 and TRBJ2-3; TRBD2 aligns across 7 bases. Trimming took 5 bases from V and 4 from J; bases not matched to a gene: 3. The CDR3 runs 13 residues. Germline CDR1 and CDR2: SEHNR and FQNEAQ (reference sequence). Here the CDR3 reads CASSPAGADTQYF. The CDR3 coding sequence is TGTGCCAGCAGCCCGGCGGGGGCAGATACGCAGTATTTT.

The CDR3 DNA is TGTGCCAGCAGCTCACTAGCGGGAGGCCATAGGAGCTCCTACGAGCAGTACTTC. Protein product: CASSSLAGGHRSSYEQYF. The rearrangement joins TRBV5-4 to TRBJ2-7, with 12 nucleotides matching TRBD2. CDR1 SGHNT and CDR2 YYREEE come from the germline V gene (reference sequence). The CDR3 totals 18 residues. V trimming: 3 bases; J trimming: 0 bases; junction bases outside the gene matches: 10. The entire variable domain, with the rest obtained from reference TRBV5-4 and TRBJ2-7, is as follows: ETGVTQSPTHLIKTRGQQVTLRCSSQSGHNTVSWYQQALGQGPQFIFQYYREEENGRGNFPPRFSGLQFPNYSSELNVNALELDDSALYLCASSSLAGGHRSSYEQYFGPGTRLTVT.

The chain combines TRBV18 with TRBJ2-1, with 8 bases identical to TRBD1. Germline-derived CDR1 and CDR2 are KGHSH and LQKENI. The CDR3 has 18 amino acids. V shed 0 bases and J 7 bases; nucleotides not matched to a gene: 14. The chain's CDR3 is CASSPPSRPDRAGNEQFF. The CDR3, as DNA: TGTGCCAGCTCACCACCCTCTCGACCGGACAGGGCGGGTAATGAGCAGTTCTTC. Complete variable domain (other parts from reference TRBV18 and TRBJ2-1): NAGVMQNPRHLVRRRGQEARLRCSPMKGHSHVYWYRQLPEEGLKFMVYLQKENIIDESGMPKERFSAEFPKEGPSILRIQQVVRGDSAAYFCASSPPSRPDRAGNEQFFGPGTRLTVL.

The chain carries TRBV6-5 and TRBJ1-6, with D perhaps matching TRBD1 (6 bases). CDR1 is MNHEY, CDR2 SVGAGI, per germline. Between the trimmed V and J ends, which lost 0 bases and 8 bases, there was a span of 11 bases. The CDR3 loop spans 15 amino acids. CDR3 sequence: CASSYSPRGDSPLHF. The CDR3 bases are TGTGCCAGCAGTTACTCTCCCAGGGGAGATTCACCCCTCCACTTT.

The V gene is TRBV5-5, the J gene TRBJ2-1; D not resolved. Trimming removed 4 bases at V and 10 bases at J, with 15 bases between. This CDR3 is 13 amino acids long. CDR1 and CDR2 from the germline V gene are SGHKS and YYEKEE (reference sequence). In nucleotides, the CDR3 is TGTGCCAGCAGCGAGACTGAACTCAGCGAGCAGTTCTTC. As protein: CASSETELSEQFF.

This chain connects TRBV5-4 to TRBJ2-5; TRBD2 agrees at 8 bases. The J segment lost 1 base and the V segment lost 4 bases, leaving 9 bases of the junction unmatched. The CDR3 extends over 16 amino acids. Per germline, CDR1 SGHNT and CDR2 YYREEE (reference sequence). Here the CDR3 DNA reads TGTGCCAGCAGCCCGGGGGGGGTACCGACCCAAGAGACCCAGTACTTC. Protein sequence: CASSPGGVPTQETQYF. Full variable domain (remainder filled in from reference TRBV5-4 and TRBJ2-5): ETGVTQSPTHLIKTRGQQVTLRCSSQSGHNTVSWYQQALGQGPQFIFQYYREEENGRGNFPPRFSGLQFPNYSSELNVNALELDDSALYLCASSPGGVPTQETQYFGPGTRLLVL.

The rearrangement uses TRBV27 and TRBJ2-7; 7 bases are a match to TRBD2. Germline V gene sequence: CDR1 MNHEY, CDR2 SMNVEV (reference sequence). The V gene end was trimmed by 2 bases and the J gene end by 4 bases; junction bases not matched to a gene: 8. This CDR3 is built from 15 residues. This chain's CDR3 is CASSLTSSGTYEQYF. The CDR3 coding sequence is TGTGCCAGCAGTTTAACTTCCAGCGGGACTTACGAGCAGTACTTC.

This chain connects TRBV5-1 to TRBJ1-1; the D gene is possibly TRBD1 (5 bases). The V and J ends lost 1 base and 7 bases respectively, with 11 bases between them. CDR3 length equals 13 residues. Germline V gene lookup returns CDR1 SGHRS and CDR2 YFSETQ. The CDR3 is CASSLWGGDEAFF. In DNA form, the CDR3 reads TGCGCCAGCAGCTTGTGGGGCGGGGATGAAGCTTTCTTT.

This sequence joins TRBV4-2 and TRBJ2-7; 11 bases are shared with TRBD2. Trimming cost V 0 bases and J 3 bases; bases outside gene matches: 10. CDR3 length: 18 amino acids. CDR1 and CDR2 from the germline V gene are LGHNA and YNFKEQ. Written as DNA, the CDR3 is TGTGCCAGCAGCCAAGATCGGCCTAGCGGGAGGCCCGGCTACGAGCAGTACTTC. Translation gives CASSQDRPSGRPGYEQYF.

This chain joins TRBV6-6 and TRBJ1-1, with TRBD1 matching 8 bases. Germline V gene data show CDR1 as MNHNY and CDR2 as SVGAGI (reference sequence). The length of the CDR3 is 15 residues. After removal of 4 bases from V and 1 base from J, the junction contained 5 bases not matched to a gene. The CDR3 is CASSSSQGGNTEAFF. The CDR3 region has the DNA TGTGCCAGCAGTTCCTCACAGGGGGGGAACACTGAAGCTTTCTTT.

This chain uses TRBV6-1 with TRBJ2-5, with D possibly being TRBD2 (6 bases). There are 16 residues in the CDR3. Germline CDR1 is MNHNS and CDR2 is SASEGT. The V end lost 3 bases, the J end lost 4 bases, and 18 bases lay between the germline ends. The CDR3 coding sequence is TGTGCCAGCAGTGAGATGGTTGGAGGGGCGGGAGAGACCCAGTACTTC. Amino acids: CASSEMVGGAGETQYF.

The genes are TRBV6-1 and TRBJ1-1; D is unresolved. There are 13 residues in the CDR3. The ends were cut back, 11 bases at V and 7 bases at J, with 20 bases in the middle. Germline loops: CDR1 MNHNS, CDR2 SASEGT. The CDR3 nucleotides are TGTGCCCTCAGTACTCGAGGGCCCCATGAAGCTTTCTTT. Residues: CALSTRGPHEAFF.

This clone was observed a single time. The chain carries TRBV4-1 and TRBJ2-7; D is undetermined. Germline V gives CDR1 MGHRA, CDR2 YSYEKL. This CDR3 has 13 residues. V shed 0 bases and J shed 2 bases, with 5 bases lying between them. The DNA of the CDR3 is TGCGCCAGCAGCCAAGATAGTACCTACGAGCAGTACTTC. Protein product: CASSQDSTYEQYF.

The J gene is TRBJ2-2, the V gene TRBV4-2, with D perhaps TRBD2 (5 bases). The CDR3 length is 17 residues. V was clipped by 0 bases and J by 6 bases, with 17 bases between them. Germline-derived CDR1 and CDR2 are LGHNA and YNFKEQ. This CDR3 reads CASSQDIGSAIAGELFF. The CDR3 DNA is TGTGCCAGCAGCCAAGATATCGGTAGCGCGATCGCCGGGGAGCTGTTTTTT.

The V and J genes are TRBV9 and TRBJ2-2; 8 bases map to TRBD1. This CDR3 contains 16 residues. Trimming removed 3 bases from V and 0 bases from J; junction bases left unmatched: 4. The germline V gene has CDR1 SGDLS and CDR2 YYNGEE. The CDR3 sequence is CASSASGGSNTGELFF. The CDR3 nucleotides are TGTGCCAGCAGCGCGTCAGGGGGCTCGAACACCGGGGAGCTGTTTTTT.

The chain links TRBV5-4 to TRBJ2-2; 8 positions agree with TRBD1. Germline V gene lookup returns CDR1 SGHNT and CDR2 YYREEE (reference sequence). The CDR3 length is 16 residues. J lost 6 bases, V lost 4 bases, and 11 bases had no gene match. The CDR3 here is CASSDRTGRSPGELFF. The CDR3 nucleotides are TGTGCCAGCAGCGACCGGACAGGGAGGAGTCCCGGGGAGCTGTTTTTT.

The V call is TRBV28, the J call TRBJ2-1; D uncertain. Germline CDR1 reads MDHEN; CDR2 reads SYDVKM. Trimming pared 1 base from V and 6 bases from J, leaving 7 bases between. The CDR3 is made up of 13 amino acids. The CDR3 sequence: CASSLSKLNEQFF. The CDR3 region has the DNA TGTGCCAGCAGTTTATCCAAGCTCAATGAGCAGTTCTTC.

The chain has TRBV25-1 and TRBJ1-1, with D uncertain. Trimming took off 1 base at V and 10 bases at J, with 16 bases between the two ends. Germline CDR1 reads MGHDK; CDR2 reads SYGVNS. The CDR3 length is 14 residues. The CDR3 sequence is CASSESGWRLGAFF. In DNA, the CDR3 is TGTGCCAGCAGTGAATCAGGCTGGCGCCTGGGAGCTTTCTTT.

The gene calls are TRBV2 and TRBJ1-5, with 9 nucleotides matching TRBD1. V lost 6 bases and J lost 6; bases outside the gene matches: 9. CDR1 and CDR2 from the germline V gene are SNHLY and FYNNEI. The CDR3 has 15 residues. DNA for the CDR3: TGTGCCAGCAGACGCCCGGGACAGGGTGGTCAGCCCCAGCATTTT. This gives the protein CASRRPGQGGQPQHF.

This chain connects TRBV5-3 to TRBJ2-1; the match to TRBD2 covers 10 bases. TRBV5-3 falls under the ORF class, with uncertain function. V lost 5 bases, J lost 1 base, and 6 bases stayed unmatched. This CDR3 region has 16 residues. The CDR3 reads CARRPPGLASYNEQFF. The CDR3 nucleotides read TGTGCCAGAAGACCTCCGGGACTAGCGTCCTACAATGAGCAGTTCTTC.

The chain couples TRBV4-1 to TRBJ2-7, with 7 bases fitting TRBD2. The CDR3 sequence is 16 residues long. J gave up 1 base and V 0 bases, and 6 bases lay outside the gene matches. From germline, CDR1 is MGHRA and CDR2 YSYEKL. CDR3 region: CASSQDVREPSYEQYF. The CDR3 nucleotides are TGCGCCAGCAGCCAAGATGTGCGGGAGCCTTCCTACGAGCAGTACTTC.

This chain joins TRBV30 and TRBJ1-4; D is perhaps TRBD1 (5 bases). This CDR3 spans 12 amino acids. The V gene's germline CDR1 is GTSNPN and CDR2 SVGIG (reference sequence). Trimming shortened V by 2 bases and J by 12 bases, and 13 bases separated the two germline ends. CDR3: CAWSPLWGELFF. The CDR3 nucleotides read TGTGCCTGGAGTCCCCTGTGGGGGGAACTGTTTTTT.

A few counts support this clone. This sequence joins TRBV6-1 and TRBJ2-7, with TRBD1 identical over 8 bases. The ends lost 3 bases at V and 5 bases at J; junction bases unmatched: 6. CDR1 and CDR2 (germline): MNHNS, SASEGT. The CDR3 runs to 14 residues. CDR3: CASSDPTGAHEQYF. The CDR3 nucleotides are TGTGCCAGCAGTGACCCGACAGGGGCCCACGAGCAGTACTTC.

The rearrangement uses TRBV7-2 and TRBJ1-2; 7 bases map to TRBD1. The CDR3 is made up of 16 amino acids. Germline CDR1 and CDR2: SGHTA and FQGNSA. With V trimmed by 5 bases and J by 7 bases, 16 bases remained unmatched. Here the CDR3 DNA reads TGTGCCAGCAGCCCCCAATGGACAGGCTCCCGAGGTGGCTACACCTTC. Translation gives CASSPQWTGSRGGYTF.